This entry features one TCR beta chain sequence. The sample comes from a study of blood T cell repertoires in COVID-19. Profiled with immunoSEQ multiplex PCR; TCRdb holds only in-frame clones, not every one. The table shows about 49,000 clones, with about nine tenths occurring only once. V was shortened by 4 bases and J by 2 bases, with 15 bases between the two germline ends. Germline V gene lookup returns CDR1 ENHRY and CDR2 SYGVKD. CDR3 size: 15 residues. This chain connects TRBV10-3 to TRBJ2-7; the D gene is possibly TRBD1 (5 bases). The clonotype comes from a human donor in a cohort sampled during active COVID-19. What was sequenced was peripheral blood. As DNA, the CDR3 is TGTGCCATCAGTGGGCGGTTGGTAGGGGCCTACGAGCAGTACTTC. It codes for CAISGRLVGAYEQYF.